Listed here are 9 T cell receptor beta chains from one sample, sequenced in a study of blood T cell repertoires in COVID-19 (dated by TCRdb to the early 2020s). Library preparation was by the immunoSEQ multiplex PCR assay. TCRdb took this table from immuneACCESS and kept in-frame rearrangements with V and J called. Such tables lack part of the clones; where checked against another copy, unresolved V genes explain under half of the gap, and the rest is unexplained. The sample table shows 300,000 to 400,000 clones, and about 88% are seen once. About 7% of the sample is held by the ten biggest clonotypes. The material sequenced was peripheral blood. The receptors here all came from a woman between 65 and 79 years old with COVID-19, enrolled during active disease.

This clone has just one count. The chain has TRBV10-3 and TRBJ2-1, with 9 bases that match TRBD1. In germline, CDR1 is ENHRY, CDR2 SYGVKD. After removal of 0 bases from V and 9 bases from J, the junction contained 9 bases not matched to a gene. The CDR3 length is 16 residues. CDR3 protein: CAISESMGQGLSEQFF. CDR3 DNA: TGTGCCATCAGTGAGTCGATGGGACAGGGTTTGAGTGAGCAGTTCTTC.

The rearrangement joins TRBV21-1 to TRBJ1-2; the DNA was not used to check the table's D call, TRBD1. TRBV21-1 is flagged as a pseudogene. The CDR3 consists of 13 residues. DNA of the CDR3: TGTGCCAGCAGCAAATCAGGTGTCTATGGCTACACCTTC. Its protein is CASSKSGVYGYTF.

This chain joins TRBV10-3 and TRBJ2-7; D is possibly TRBD2 (6 bases). CDR3 length: 13 residues. The V end was cut by 6 bases, the J end by 6 bases, with 15 bases between. Germline V gene data show CDR1 as ENHRY and CDR2 as SYGVKD. CDR3 region: CAISPEGRAEQYF. In DNA form, the CDR3 reads TGTGCCATCAGCCCGGAGGGTCGGGCCGAGCAGTACTTC.

The chain joins TRBV9 to TRBJ1-1; D possibly corresponds to TRBD1 (5 bases). The CDR3 is made up of 13 amino acids. V was shortened by 7 bases and J by 1 base, with 11 bases between the two germline ends. CDR1 SGDLS and CDR2 YYNGEE come from the germline V gene. In DNA form, the CDR3 reads TGTGCCAGCGGCGGGGGAGGGAACACTGAAGCTTTCTTT. Encoded protein: CASGGGGNTEAFF.

The chain links TRBV4-2 to TRBJ1-4; D is undetermined. CDR3 size: 16 residues. V dropped 0 bases and J dropped 2 bases, with 10 bases sitting between them. Germline V gene lookup returns CDR1 LGHNA and CDR2 YNFKEQ. CDR3 coding DNA: TGTGCCAGCAGCCAAGAACAGTACATGACTAATGAAAAACTGTTTTTT. As protein: CASSQEQYMTNEKLFF.

This clone was detected a few times. The chain has TRBV9 and TRBJ1-3; D may be TRBD1 (6 bases). The CDR3 is made up of 18 amino acids. V was cut by 4 bases and J by 2 bases, with 22 bases left in between. CDR1 and CDR2 (germline): SGDLS, YYNGEE. The CDR3 sequence: CASSLSGAHGDTGNTIYF. CDR3 DNA sequence: TGTGCCAGCAGCTTAAGCGGGGCCCACGGGGACACTGGAAACACCATATATTTT.

This chain joins TRBV6-5 and TRBJ1-5; 10 nucleotides line up with TRBD1. V was clipped by 8 bases and J by 6 bases; unmatched bases: 4. Germline V gives CDR1 MNHEY, CDR2 SVGAGI. This CDR3 spans 13 amino acids. CDR3 nucleotides: TGTGCCAGCGGACAGGGGGTAGGTCAGCCCCAGCATTTT. Translating it yields CASGQGVGQPQHF.

This chain uses TRBV5-6 with TRBJ1-4; D gene uncertain. The length of the CDR3 is 15 residues. From germline, CDR1 is SGHDT and CDR2 YYEEEE. Trimming removed 2 bases from V and 5 bases from J, with 13 bases in between. The CDR3 loop is CASSLSNRWNEKLFF. The CDR3 DNA is TGTGCCAGCAGCTTAAGCAACAGATGGAATGAAAAACTGTTTTTT.

The CDR3 DNA sequence: TGTGCCAGCAGCTTAGGCAGCTCTGGAAACACCATATATTTT. This encodes CASSLGSSGNTIYF. This chain connects TRBV7-9 to TRBJ1-3; D call uncertain. The V gene lost 1 base and the J gene lost 0 bases, with 4 bases spanning the gap. CDR3 size: 14 residues. In germline, CDR1 is SEHNR, CDR2 FQNEAQ (reference sequence). The full variable domain, with the rest looked up from reference TRBV7-9 and TRBJ1-3, is DTGVSQNPRHKITKRGQNVTFRCDPISEHNRLYWYRQTLGQGPEFLTYFQNEAQLEKSRLLSDRFSAERPKGSFSTLEIQRTEQGDSAMYLCASSLGSSGNTIYFGEGSWLTVV.